This T cell receptor (beta chain) is drawn from a study of cytomegalovirus exposure and HLA in healthy donors. Overall study: An earlier analysis found 117 million unique TCR beta sequences from about 190 million T cells. Study-level findings and limits: Data from an earlier analysis indicated that most TCR beta V segments were productive either about 90% or about 30% of the time.

Germline CDR1 and CDR2: SEHNR and FQNEAQ (reference sequence). The V end was cut by 2 bases, the J end by 7 bases, with 9 bases between. The CDR3 spans 13 residues. As to this clone: As yet, its antigen is unknown.

Vbeta (60) and Jbeta (13) primers were used in the PCR. Sequencing used immunoSEQ multiplex PCR; TCRdb keeps in-frame clones, though not all of them. The table lists about 82,000 clones, under 80% of them singletons. The chain has TRBV7-9 and TRBJ1-5; possible D gene TRBD1, 6 bases. The sequencing sample was made of PBMCs. This sequence originates from a human donor in good health. CDR3 coding DNA: TGTGCCAGCAGCTTACAGGGGAACCAGCCCCAGCATTTT. It is translated as CASSLQGNQPQHF.